The 23 T cell receptor beta chains given below trace back to one sample, sequenced in a study of technical replicates of blood from several donors. Method: immunoSEQ multiplex PCR; TCRdb's copy keeps in-frame clones and lacks some. The table includes 70,000 to 85,000 clones, roughly 92% detected once. Sequencing input: T cells isolated from PBMCs. These receptors were obtained from a human donor in good health.

This clone occurred a few times. This chain connects TRBV10-1 to TRBJ2-1; D possibly corresponds to TRBD1 (5 bases). Germline assignment: CDR1 WNHNN and CDR2 SYGVQD (reference sequence). Trimming removed 6 bases at V and 8 bases at J, with 17 bases between. This CDR3 has 14 amino acids. CDR3 protein: CASSDSRQSDEQFF. DNA of the CDR3: TGCGCCAGCAGCGATTCCAGACAGTCCGATGAGCAGTTCTTC.

J is TRBJ1-5 and V is TRBV30; 9 nucleotides agree with TRBD1. J was trimmed by 5 bases and V by 0 bases; bases with no gene match: 8. CDR1 is GTSNPN, CDR2 SVGIG, per germline (reference sequence). CDR3 size: 16 residues. The CDR3 DNA reads TGTGCCTGGAGTGTATCGGGACAGGGATGGTATCAGCCCCAGCATTTT. This gives the protein CAWSVSGQGWYQPQHF.

As DNA, the CDR3 is TGTGCCAGCAGCTTAGACAGGGGGGTGAACACTGAAGCTTTCTTT. Its translation is CASSLDRGVNTEAFF. This chain uses TRBV5-4 with TRBJ1-1; 9 bases fit TRBD1. There are 15 residues in the CDR3. Germline-derived CDR1 and CDR2 are SGHNT and YYREEE (reference sequence). J lost 0 bases, V lost 2 bases, and 2 bases had no gene match.

This clone came up a few times. The chain uses TRBV5-1 and TRBJ2-5; TRBD2 agrees at 14 bases. The J segment lost 5 bases and the V segment lost 10 bases, leaving 10 bases of the junction unmatched. The CDR3 spans 15 residues. CDR1 and CDR2 from the germline V gene are SGHRS and YFSETQ. This CDR3 is CAGRLAGGPGETQYF. CDR3 DNA: TGCGCCGGACGACTAGCGGGAGGGCCAGGGGAGACCCAGTACTTC.

CDR3 nucleotide sequence: TGTGCCATCATGACAGGGGGCCTCTCCTACGAGCAGTACTTC. Protein product: CAIMTGGLSYEQYF. The genes are TRBV2 and TRBJ2-7, with TRBD1 matching over 10 bases. The ends lost 10 bases at V and 0 bases at J; junction bases unmatched: 6. The CDR3 contains 14 residues. The germline CDR1 and CDR2 sequences are SNHLY and FYNNEI.

The rearrangement uses TRBV12-5 and TRBJ2-2, with D hard to call. This CDR3 comprises 14 residues. Germline V gene sequence: CDR1 LGHNT, CDR2 FRNRAP. Between the trimmed V and J ends, which lost 5 bases and 5 bases, there was a span of 12 bases. In DNA form, the CDR3 reads TGTGCTAGTGGTCCGCAGACATTTACCGGGGAGCTGTTTTTT. It specifies CASGPQTFTGELFF.

The rearrangement links TRBV7-2 to TRBJ1-2, with 7 bases aligning to TRBD1. With 5 bases clipped from V and 1 base from J, the junction kept 7 bases outside the gene matches. There are 15 residues in the CDR3. Germline CDR1 reads SGHTA; CDR2 reads FQGNSA. Written as DNA, the CDR3 is TGTGCCAGCAGCACTTCCGGGACAGATAACTATGGCTACACCTTC. It encodes CASSTSGTDNYGYTF.

This chain links TRBV20-1 with TRBJ1-2, with D possibly matching TRBD1 (5 bases). V lost 1 base and J 8 bases, leaving 8 bases between the germline ends. The CDR3 is made up of 11 amino acids. Per the germline V gene, CDR1 is DFQATT and CDR2 is SNEGSKA (reference sequence). The CDR3 region is CSARGTPGYTF. DNA of the CDR3: TGCAGTGCTAGAGGGACACCCGGCTACACCTTC.

This chain joins TRBV7-9 and TRBJ1-1; 8 bases line up with TRBD1. CDR1 is SEHNR, CDR2 FQNEAQ, per germline (reference sequence). The CDR3 runs 11 residues. V lost 3 bases to trimming and J lost 11 bases; unmatched junction nucleotides: 2. CDR3 nucleotides: TGTGCCAGCAGCTTGAGACAGGGGGCTTTCTTT. It yields the protein CASSLRQGAFF. The complete variable domain, with remaining parts taken from reference TRBV7-9 and TRBJ1-1, reads DTGVSQNPRHKITKRGQNVTFRCDPISEHNRLYWYRQTLGQGPEFLTYFQNEAQLEKSRLLSDRFSAERPKGSFSTLEIQRTEQGDSAMYLCASSLRQGAFFGQGTRLTVV.

This clone was detected only once. The chain recombines TRBV5-1 with TRBJ2-5, with TRBD2 identical over 12 bases. The CDR3 extends over 16 amino acids. Germline values: CDR1 SGHRS, CDR2 YFSETQ. Unmatched junction bases numbered 10, after V lost 3 bases and J lost 7 bases. Here the CDR3 reads CASSSLAGGLDGTQYF. The DNA for the CDR3 is TGCGCCAGCAGCTCCCTAGCGGGGGGGTTAGATGGGACCCAGTACTTC.

The V call is TRBV11-2, the J call TRBJ2-2; 11 bases line up with TRBD2. CDR1 and CDR2 from the germline V gene are SGHAT and FQNNGV. This CDR3 has 14 residues. With 1 base clipped from V and 8 bases from J, the junction kept 0 bases outside the gene matches. Here the CDR3 DNA reads TGTGCCAGCAGCTTAGGGACTAGCGGGGGGGAGCTGTTTTTT. This translates into CASSLGTSGGELFF.

The V and J genes are TRBV5-1 and TRBJ2-7; D is possibly TRBD1 (5 bases). The CDR3 has 13 amino acids. Trimming stripped 3 bases from V and 10 bases from J, with 17 bases between. The germline V gene encodes CDR1 SGHRS and CDR2 YFSETQ. The CDR3 loop is CASSSAGLSNQYF. The CDR3 DNA follows: TGCGCCAGCAGCTCCGCAGGGTTGTCAAACCAGTACTTC.

The chain is built from TRBV6-6 and TRBJ2-2; maybe TRBD1 (6 bases). V lost 4 bases to trimming and J lost 4 bases, with 13 bases between them. Germline-derived CDR1 and CDR2 are MNHNY and SVGAGI (reference sequence). This CDR3 comprises 15 residues. The CDR3 region is CASSLYRVPTGELFF. In DNA, the CDR3 is TGTGCCAGCAGTTTATACAGGGTACCCACCGGGGAGCTGTTTTTT.

The V call is TRBV5-6, the J call TRBJ2-7; 7 bases fit TRBD1. The CDR3 consists of 15 residues. V trimming: 5 bases; J trimming: 5 bases; junction bases outside the gene matches: 13. The V gene's germline CDR1 is SGHDT and CDR2 YYEEEE. CDR3 nucleotide sequence: TGTGCCAGCAGTTTCCCCCTGGACAGGAGGAACGAGCAGTACTTC. Its protein product is CASSFPLDRRNEQYF.

The chain uses TRBV25-1 and TRBJ2-2; TRBD2 is a possible D gene (5 bases). Germline CDR1 and CDR2: MGHDK and SYGVNS. V gave up 5 bases and J gave up 2 bases, with 9 bases separating them. The CDR3 consists of 14 residues. DNA for the CDR3: TGTGCCAGCAGTTACCGGGGAAACACCGGGGAGCTGTTTTTT. Translating gives CASSYRGNTGELFF.

V and J are TRBV30 and TRBJ1-2, with D maybe TRBD1 (5 bases). There are 12 residues in the CDR3. Trimming left V 2 bases short and J 6 bases short, with 10 bases between. Germline V CDR1 and CDR2: GTSNPN, SVGIG (reference sequence). In DNA, the CDR3 is TGTGCCTGGAGTCAAGGGGCCCATGGCTACACCTTC. Its translation: CAWSQGAHGYTF. The full variable domain, rest sourced from reference TRBV30 and TRBJ1-2, is SQTIHQWPATLVQPVGSPLSLECTVEGTSNPNLYWYRQAAGRGLQLLFYSVGIGQISSEVPQNLSASRPQDRQFILSSKKLLLSDSGFYLCAWSQGAHGYTFGSGTRLTVV.

The chain combines TRBV6-5 with TRBJ2-1, with 7 bases lining up with TRBD2. V lost 0 bases to trimming and J lost 1 base; unmatched junction nucleotides: 3. There are 16 residues in the CDR3. In germline, CDR1 is MNHEY, CDR2 SVGAGI. The CDR3 sequence is CASSYSSAGSYNEQFF. CDR3 in DNA: TGTGCCAGCAGTTACTCCTCAGCGGGGTCCTACAATGAGCAGTTCTTC.

The rearrangement uses TRBV5-1 and TRBJ2-5, with unresolved D. Deletions cut 0 bases from V and 4 bases from J, with 7 bases between. The CDR3 sequence is 13 residues long. The germline V gene has CDR1 SGHRS and CDR2 YFSETQ. CDR3 in amino acids: CASSLGSGETQYF. For the CDR3, the DNA is TGCGCCAGCAGCTTGGGCAGTGGAGAGACCCAGTACTTC.

The chain recombines TRBV2 with TRBJ2-3; D ambiguous. CDR3 length: 13 residues. Trimming cost V 7 bases and J 2 bases, with 10 bases left between them. Germline V CDR1 and CDR2: SNHLY, FYNNEI. The CDR3 reads CASTRSVTDTQYF. CDR3 DNA sequence: TGTGCCAGCACACGTTCAGTCACAGATACGCAGTATTTT.

The genes are TRBV25-1 and TRBJ1-3; 8 nucleotides line up with TRBD1. Germline values: CDR1 MGHDK, CDR2 SYGVNS. CDR3 length: 15 amino acids. V shed 3 bases and J 3 bases; nucleotides not matched to a gene: 4. In DNA form, the CDR3 reads TGTGCCAGCAGTGAGGACAGGGAAGTTGGAAACACCATATATTTT. Translation: CASSEDREVGNTIYF.

This clone was seen just once. V usage is TRBV19 and J usage is TRBJ1-1; 7 bases agree with TRBD1. CDR1 is LNHDA, CDR2 SQIVND, per germline (reference sequence). The CDR3 loop spans 15 amino acids. With V trimmed by 1 base and J by 0 bases, 2 bases remained unmatched. CDR3 loop: CASSIGTGVNTEAFF. The CDR3 DNA reads as TGTGCCAGTAGTATAGGGACAGGAGTGAACACTGAAGCTTTCTTT.

This clone was recorded once. J is TRBJ1-1 and V is TRBV7-9, with TRBD1 identical over 9 bases. The CDR3 covers 14 residues. Germline CDR1 is SEHNR and CDR2 is FQNEAQ (reference sequence). V shed 5 bases, J shed 1 base, and the junction held 2 bases outside the gene matches. The chain's CDR3 is CASSQGQGNTEAFF. The CDR3 DNA is TGTGCCAGCAGCCAGGGACAGGGGAACACTGAAGCTTTCTTT.

The chain links TRBV5-1 to TRBJ1-2; D is perhaps TRBD1 (5 bases). The CDR3 consists of 14 residues. Per the germline V gene, CDR1 is SGHRS and CDR2 is YFSETQ. Trimming stripped 0 bases from V and 6 bases from J, with 12 bases between. CDR3 coding DNA: TGCGCCAGCAGCTTGGCCGTACAGGACCATGGCTACACCTTC. This sequence encodes CASSLAVQDHGYTF.